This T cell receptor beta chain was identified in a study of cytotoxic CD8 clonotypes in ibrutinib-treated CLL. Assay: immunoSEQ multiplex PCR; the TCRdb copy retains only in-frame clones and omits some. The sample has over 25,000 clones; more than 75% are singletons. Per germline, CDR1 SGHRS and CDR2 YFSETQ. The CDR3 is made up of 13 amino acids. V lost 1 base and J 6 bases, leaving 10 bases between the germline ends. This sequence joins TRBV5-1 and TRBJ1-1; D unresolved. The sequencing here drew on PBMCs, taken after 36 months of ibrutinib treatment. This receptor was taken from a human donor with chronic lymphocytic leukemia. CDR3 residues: CASSLSAEAEAFF. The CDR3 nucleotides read TGCGCCAGCAGCTTGTCGGCAGAAGCTGAAGCTTTCTTT.